The source of this TCR beta chain is a study of T cell repertoires in cytomegalovirus infection (dated 2019 in TCRdb). Study-wide context: Donor HLA type was relevant to the analysis, as public TCR beta signatures indicated carriage of CMV infection together with the matching HLA type.

Here is what the overall study found, with its caveats: Cumulative frequency of public TCR beta family members discriminated carriers of CMV infection plus the relevant HLA type in this cohort and an independent approximately 350-donor cohort. The ex vivo response was dominated by HLA-C-restricted CMV-specific TCR beta clonotypes, which also provided the single most frequent clonotype in two of eight donors.

In its sample, this clonotype was seen a few times. The clone's antigen remains unknown. The input lacks base qualities; no much larger clone sits a single base away. TCRdb shows the sequencer as Illumina HiSeq 1500. TCRdb passed the public sequencing reads through fastp at Q25 and MiXCR, retaining productive beta sequences. Every CDR3 protein is listed once, alongside the most common genes and DNA of its rows. This sample lists approximately 250,000 distinct CDR3 sequences; 8% to 9.5% were detected once. In total, the top ten clones hold over 13% of the sample. For CDR1 and CDR2, the germline V gene lists ENHRY and SYGVKD. Its CDR3 holds 16 amino acids, cysteine through phenylalanine. The CDR3 DNA has 48 bases and is translated from base 1. V sheds 0 bases and J sheds 5 bases, leaving 16 bases between their ends.

This receptor was obtained from a human donor in good health (CMV status not recorded). Some clones in this sample may be carry-over from other donors' samples. Input material: PBMCs. The chain joins TRBV10-3 to TRBJ2-5; TRBD1 is perhaps the D gene, given 5 matching bases. The DNA sequence follows: TGTGCCATCAGTGAGTCGGATAGGCAGGGTCTGGAGACCCAGTACTTC. Its protein product is CAISESDRQGLETQYF.